This paragraph covers one TCR beta chain sequence. The antigen is not known. This specimen belongs to a study of T-cell memory formation after mild COVID-19. Study outcomes and limitations: Clones contracting over day 15 to 85 were CD4/CD8 balanced, with later expanders leaning CD4+.

Looked up from germline, CDR1 is SGHRS and CDR2 is YFSETQ. The germline V and J ends were trimmed by 4 bases and 8 bases, with 16 bases remaining between them. The CDR3 is made up of 14 amino acids. TCRdb re-derived calls from the 5' RACE reads in MiXCR, one entry per CDR3 protein. The sample lists 350,000 to 500,000 distinct CDR3 sequences, under 20% occurring once. Sequencing was done on a sample of PBMCs or a T cell subset sorted from them (not recorded which). The sequence was collected from a man between 18 and 35 years old who had mild COVID-19 (a few samples of this study predate the infection). Cell type and time point are not known. The chain employs TRBV5-1 and TRBJ2-1; the D gene is possibly TRBD2 (6 bases). CDR3 amino acids: CASSAGGIFDEQFF. CDR3 DNA sequence: TGCGCCAGCAGCGCCGGGGGTATTTTCGATGAGCAGTTCTTC. Together with reference TRBV5-1 and TRBJ2-1, the CDR3 gives the full variable domain: KAGVTQTPRYLIKTRGQQVTLSCSPISGHRSVSWYQQTPGQGLQFLFEYFSETQRNKGNFPGRFSGRQFSNSRSEMNVSTLELGDSALYLCASSAGGIFDEQFFGPGTRLTVL.